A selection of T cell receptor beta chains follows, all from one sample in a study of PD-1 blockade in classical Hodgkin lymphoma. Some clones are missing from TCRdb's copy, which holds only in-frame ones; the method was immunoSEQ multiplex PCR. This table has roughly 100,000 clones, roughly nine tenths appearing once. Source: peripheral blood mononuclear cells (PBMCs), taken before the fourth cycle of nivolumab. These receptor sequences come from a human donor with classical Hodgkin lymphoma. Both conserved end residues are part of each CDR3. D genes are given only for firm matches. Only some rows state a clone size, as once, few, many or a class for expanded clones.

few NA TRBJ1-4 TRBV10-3 TGTGCCATCAGTGACAGTATCAATGAAAAACTGTTTTTT CAISDSINEKLFF
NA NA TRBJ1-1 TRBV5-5 TGTGCCAGCAGCTTGGAAGGGGCGAAGACTGAAGCTTTCTTT CASSLEGAKTEAFF
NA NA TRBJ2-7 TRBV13 TGTGCCAGCAGCTTTCAGGGTCCCCAGTCCTACGAGCAGTACTTC CASSFQGPQSYEQYF
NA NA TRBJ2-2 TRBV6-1 TGTGCCAGCAGTGTGGCGGGCAGGGGAAGAACCGGGGAGCTGTTTTTT CASSVAGRGRTGELFF
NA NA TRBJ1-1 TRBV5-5 TGTGCCAGCAGCCAGACCCCAGGGAAGAACACTGAAGCTTTCTTT CASSQTPGKNTEAFF
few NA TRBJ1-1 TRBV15 TGTGCCACCAGCAGAGATGGCCAGAAGAACACTGAAGCTTTCTTT CATSRDGQKNTEAFF
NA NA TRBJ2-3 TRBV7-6 TGTGCCAGCAGTTTAAATAGAGATACGCAGTATTTT CASSLNRDTQYF
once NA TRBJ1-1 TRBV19 TGTGCCAGTAGTATTTCTTCGGCAGTCATGAACACTGAAGCTTTCTTT CASSISSAVMNTEAFF
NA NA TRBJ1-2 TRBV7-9 TGTGCCAGCAGCCTCCCCCTGCTCTATGACCCTAACTATGGCTACACCTTC CASSLPLLYDPNYGYTF
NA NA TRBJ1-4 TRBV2 TGTGCCAGCAGTGGGGGCAATCGGGGTGAAAAACTGTTTTTT CASSGGNRGEKLFF
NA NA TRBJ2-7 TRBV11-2 TGTGCCAGCAGCTATGGGACTGTACCTTACGAGCAGTACTTC CASSYGTVPYEQYF
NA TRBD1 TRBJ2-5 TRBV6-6 TGTGCCAGCAGTTACGGACAGGGCCAAGAGACCCAGTACTTC CASSYGQGQETQYF
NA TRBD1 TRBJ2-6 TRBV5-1 TGCGCCAGCGGACAGGGGGTCTCTGGGGCCAACGTCCTGACTTTC CASGQGVSGANVLTF
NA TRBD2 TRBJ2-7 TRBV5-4 TGTGCCAGCAGCTGGGGGGGTGTAGCCTACGAGCAGTACTTC CASSWGGVAYEQYF
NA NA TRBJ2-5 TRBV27 TGTGCCAGCAGTTGGCGCCAGGGTGGGGAGACCCAGTACTTC CASSWRQGGETQYF
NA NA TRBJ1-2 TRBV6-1 TGTGCCAGCACCAATCGTTTGGTGACTAACTATGGCTACACCTTC CASTNRLVTNYGYTF
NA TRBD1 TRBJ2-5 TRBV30 TGTGCCTGGACCTACCGGACAGGCTTGCGAACCCAGTACTTC CAWTYRTGLRTQYF
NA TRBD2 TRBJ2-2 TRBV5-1 TGCGCCAGCAGCACGGGACTAGCGGGAGGGCCTGTCACCGGGGAGCTGTTTTTT CASSTGLAGGPVTGELFF
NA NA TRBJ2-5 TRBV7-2 TGTGCCAGCAGCTTAGTTAGCCTCGGGGAGACCCAGTACTTC CASSLVSLGETQYF
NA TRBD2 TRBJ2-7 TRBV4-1 TGCGCCAGCAGCCGAAGACTAGCGGAAAGCTCCTACGAGCAGTACTTC CASSRRLAESSYEQYF
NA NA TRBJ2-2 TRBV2 TGTGCCAGCAGTGAGCGGGCTCGTCAGACCGGGGAGCTGTTTTTT CASSERARQTGELFF
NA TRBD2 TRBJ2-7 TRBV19 TGTGCCAGTAGTCCTTGGACTAGCGGAACCTACGAGCAGTACTTC CASSPWTSGTYEQYF
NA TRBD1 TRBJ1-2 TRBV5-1 TGCGCCAGCAGCCCGGGGGGACAGAACGGCTACACCTTC CASSPGGQNGYTF
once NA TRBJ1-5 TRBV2 TGTGCCAGCAGTGCTCGGTTCCAGCCCCAGCATTTT CASSARFQPQHF
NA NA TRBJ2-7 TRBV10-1 TGCGCCACCTCCGACACGGACTCCTACGAGCAGTACTTC CATSDTDSYEQYF
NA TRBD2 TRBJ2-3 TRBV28 TGTGCCAGCAGTTTCCCCGGGCGGCTGAGGAGGGCCCGGGGGGTAGATACGCAGTATTTT CASSFPGRLRRARGVDTQYF
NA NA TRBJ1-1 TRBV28 TGTGCCAGCAGTTTAACGAACACTGAAGCTTTCTTT CASSLTNTEAFF
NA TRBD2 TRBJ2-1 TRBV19 TGTGCCAGTACCATCGGGACTAGCGGCTACAATGAGCAGTTCTTC CASTIGTSGYNEQFF
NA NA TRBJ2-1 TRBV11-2 TGTGCCAGCAGCTTAGATCGGCGGGTCAATGAGCAGTTCTTC CASSLDRRVNEQFF
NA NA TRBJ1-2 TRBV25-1 TGTGCCAGCAGTGAAGGAAGCTATGGCTACACCTTC CASSEGSYGYTF
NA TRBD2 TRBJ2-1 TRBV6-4 TGTGCCAGCAGTGGGACTAGCGGCAATGAGCAGTTCTTC CASSGTSGNEQFF
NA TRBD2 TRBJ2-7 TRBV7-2 TGTGCCAGCAGCCCGCTAGCGGGAGGTTACGAGCAGTACTTC CASSPLAGGYEQYF
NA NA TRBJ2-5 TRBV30 TGTGCCTGGAGTGTACTGTCCGGATTTCAAGAGACCCAGTACTTC CAWSVLSGFQETQYF
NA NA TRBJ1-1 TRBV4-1 TGCGCCAGCAGCCGAGTAAGAAGGCCGTTTGACACTGAAGCTTTCTTT CASSRVRRPFDTEAFF
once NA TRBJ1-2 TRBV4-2 TGTGCCAGCAGCCAAGATCTGACAGGCCCATATGGCTACACCTTC CASSQDLTGPYGYTF
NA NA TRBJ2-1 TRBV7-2 TGTGCCAGCAGCTTAGAGTACCCACACAATGAGCAGTTCTTC CASSLEYPHNEQFF
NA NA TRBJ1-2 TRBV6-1 TGTGCCAGCAGCCAGGACAATATCTATGGCTACACCTTC CASSQDNIYGYTF
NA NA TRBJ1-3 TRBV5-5 TGTGCCAGCAGCTTGGGAGGGGGCTCTGGAAACACCATATATTTT CASSLGGGSGNTIYF
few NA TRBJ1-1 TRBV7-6 TGTGCCAGCAGCTTAGGTTCCGGGGTCAGGACTGAAGCTTTCTTT CASSLGSGVRTEAFF
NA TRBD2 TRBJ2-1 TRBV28 TGTGCCAGCAGCTCACCCAACAGACTAGCTGACCCCTACAATGAGCAGTTCTTC CASSSPNRLADPYNEQFF
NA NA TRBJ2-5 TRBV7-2 TGTGCCAGCAGCTTAGCGGCAGTACAAGAGACCCAGTACTTC CASSLAAVQETQYF
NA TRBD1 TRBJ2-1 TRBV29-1 TGCAGCGTTGAAATACGACAGGGCTCCTACAATGAGCAGTTCTTC CSVEIRQGSYNEQFF
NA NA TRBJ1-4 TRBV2 TGTGCCAGCAGCGTGGGGGTGAAACTGTTTTTT CASSVGVKLFF
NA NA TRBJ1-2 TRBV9 TGTGCCAGCAACGAACTTCTTGACTACACCTTC CASNELLDYTF
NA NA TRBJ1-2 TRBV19 TGTGCCAGTAGGGGCAGCTTAAACTATGGCTACACCTTC CASRGSLNYGYTF
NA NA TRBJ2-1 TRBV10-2 TGCGCCAGCAGACCTTGGGGGAGAGGTGATGAGCAGTTCTTC CASRPWGRGDEQFF
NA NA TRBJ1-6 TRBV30 TGTGCCTGGAGCCCAGGGACGTCCACCCTCCACTTT CAWSPGTSTLHF
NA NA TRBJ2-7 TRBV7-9 TGTGCCAGCAGTCCCCCGGGACAACTATACGAGCAGTACTTC CASSPPGQLYEQYF
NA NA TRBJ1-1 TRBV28 TGTGCCAGCAGTTTATACGGGCGGGAAGCTTTCTTT CASSLYGREAFF
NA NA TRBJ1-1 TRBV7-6 TGTGCCAGCAGCCCCCCAACAGGGATGAACACTGAAGCTTTCTTT CASSPPTGMNTEAFF
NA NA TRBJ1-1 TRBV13 TGTGCCAGCAGCTCATATTCACCCGCTGAAGCTTTCTTT CASSSYSPAEAFF
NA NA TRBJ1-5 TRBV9 TGTGCCAGCAGCCTAGGACAGTCCAGTGAGCCCCAGCATTTT CASSLGQSSEPQHF
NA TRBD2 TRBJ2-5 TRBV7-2 TGTGCCAGCAGCTCAAGACCGGGACTAGCCCGAGGGGAGACCCAGTACTTC CASSSRPGLARGETQYF
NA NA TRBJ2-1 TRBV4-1 TGCGCCAGCAGCCAACTAAAAATGGGTGAGCAGTTCTTC CASSQLKMGEQFF
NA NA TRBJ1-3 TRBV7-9 TGTGCCAGCAGCTTAGCCGGCGCGGGAAACACCATATATTTT CASSLAGAGNTIYF